Following are 4 T cell receptor beta chains from one sample sequenced in a study of cytomegalovirus exposure and HLA in healthy donors. The PCR ran on 60 Vbeta and 13 Jbeta primers. This table comes from immunoSEQ multiplex PCR, and its TCRdb copy is limited to in-frame clones, with some not included. The top ten clones hold around 0.5% of a sample with around 130,000 clones, 70% to 90% of them seen once. The sequenced material came from PBMCs. These receptors came from a middle-aged woman in good health and CMV-seronegative.

The J gene is TRBJ2-4, the V gene TRBV19; 10 nucleotides line up with TRBD2. V was pared by 8 bases and J by 3 bases, with 7 bases of the junction left unmatched. The CDR3 extends over 15 amino acids. Germline CDR1 is LNHDA and CDR2 is SQIVND (reference sequence). CDR3 DNA sequence: TGTGCCAGTTCGACTAGCGGGCTACTCAAAAACATTCAGTACTTC. It is translated as CASSTSGLLKNIQYF.

This sequence joins TRBV5-5 and TRBJ2-3, with 10 bases lining up with TRBD2. The CDR3 totals 16 residues. Germline CDR1 is SGHKS and CDR2 is YYEKEE (reference sequence). V was pared by 0 bases and J by 6 bases, with 7 bases of the junction left unmatched. CDR3: CASSLGLAGAQDTQYF. In DNA, the CDR3 is TGTGCCAGCAGCTTGGGGCTAGCGGGAGCCCAGGATACGCAGTATTTT. Filled out from reference TRBV5-5 and TRBJ2-3, the complete variable domain reads DAGVTQSPTHLIKTRGQQVTLRCSPISGHKSVSWYQQVLGQGPQFIFQYYEKEERGRGNFPDRFSARQFPNYSSELNVNALLLGDSALYLCASSLGLAGAQDTQYFGPGTRLTVL.

The chain combines TRBV28 with TRBJ2-7, with TRBD2 matching 16 bases. The CDR3 is 17 residues long. V dropped 6 bases and J dropped 2; count of bases not matched to a gene: 7. Per germline, CDR1 MDHEN and CDR2 SYDVKM. The CDR3 sequence: CASSSPGLAGGPYEQYF. Written as DNA, the CDR3 is TGTGCCAGCAGCTCACCGGGACTAGCGGGAGGGCCCTACGAGCAGTACTTC.

J is TRBJ1-2 and V is TRBV6-6; 12 bases align to TRBD1. CDR3 length: 15 residues. Looked up from germline, CDR1 is MNHNY and CDR2 is SVGAGI (reference sequence). V was clipped by 2 bases and J by 9 bases; unmatched bases: 7. CDR3 coding DNA: TGTGCCAGCAGTTACGCTCCGGGACAGGGGGCCAGCTACACCTTC. Translating gives CASSYAPGQGASYTF.